This T cell receptor (beta chain) was recorded in a study of shared clonotypes between healthy human individuals. Study background: The plates for each donor numbered three CD4 naive, three CD4 memory, two CD8 naive and one CD8 memory.

Data came from immunoSEQ multiplex PCR; TCRdb stores just in-frame clones and leaves some out. The sample includes roughly 660,000 clones, about nine tenths of them seen just once. V shed 0 bases and J shed 6 bases, with 9 bases lying between them. CDR3 length: 15 amino acids. Germline CDR1 and CDR2: MNHEY and SVGAGI. The sequenced sample consisted of memory CD8+ T cells from PBMCs. Subset in this sample: CD45RO+ cells pooled with CCR7-negative TemRA cells. This clonotype was sampled from a man aged 18 to 29 in good health. Some clones in this sample may be carry-over from other donors' samples. V is TRBV6-5 and J is TRBJ2-6; the D gene is possibly TRBD2 (5 bases). CDR3 DNA: TGTGCCAGCAGTTACTCAGAGGGTGAGGCCAACGTCCTGACTTTC. This encodes CASSYSEGEANVLTF.